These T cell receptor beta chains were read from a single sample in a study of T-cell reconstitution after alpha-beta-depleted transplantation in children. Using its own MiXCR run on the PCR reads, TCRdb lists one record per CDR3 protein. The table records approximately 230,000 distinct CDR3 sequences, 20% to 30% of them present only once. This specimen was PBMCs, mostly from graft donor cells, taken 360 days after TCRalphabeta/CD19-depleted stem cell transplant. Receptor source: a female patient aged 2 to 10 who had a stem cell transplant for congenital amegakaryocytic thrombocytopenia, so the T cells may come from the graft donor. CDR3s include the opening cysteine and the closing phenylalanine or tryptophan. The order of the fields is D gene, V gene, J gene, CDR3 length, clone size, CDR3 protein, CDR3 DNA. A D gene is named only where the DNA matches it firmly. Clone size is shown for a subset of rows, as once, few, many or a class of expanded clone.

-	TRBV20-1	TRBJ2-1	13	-	CSARLLTVNEQFF	TGCAGTGCTAGATTGTTAACGGTCAATGAGCAGTTCTTC
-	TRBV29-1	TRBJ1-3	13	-	CSVLTGGGNTIYF	TGCAGCGTCCTTACAGGAGGTGGAAACACCATATATTTT
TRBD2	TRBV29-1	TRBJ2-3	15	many	CSGGTSGRGTDTQYF	TGCAGCGGCGGGACTAGCGGGAGGGGAACGGATACGCAGTATTTT
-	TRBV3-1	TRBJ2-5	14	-	CASSQRTEQETQYF	TGTGCCAGCAGCCAAAGGACGGAACAAGAGACCCAGTACTTC
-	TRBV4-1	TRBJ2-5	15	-	CASSQVRSRQETQYF	TGCGCCAGCAGCCAAGTGCGTAGCAGACAAGAGACCCAGTACTTC
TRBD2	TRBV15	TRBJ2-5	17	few	CATSRGSVAGGDETQYF	TGTGCCACCAGCAGAGGATCTGTCGCGGGGGGGGACGAGACCCAGTACTTC
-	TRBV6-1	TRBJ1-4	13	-	CASSKRGNEKLFF	TGTGCCAGCAGTAAACGAGGGAATGAAAAACTGTTTTTT
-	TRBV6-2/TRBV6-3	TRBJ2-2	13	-	CASSPILTGELFF	TGTGCCAGCAGTCCAATTCTCACCGGGGAGCTGTTTTTT
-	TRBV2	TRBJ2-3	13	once	CASKGGYTDTQYF	TGTGCCAGCAAGGGCGGGTACACAGATACGCAGTATTTT
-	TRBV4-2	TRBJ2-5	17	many	CASSQFGPTVYQETQYF	TGTGCCAGCAGCCAATTTGGACCGACTGTGTACCAAGAGACCCAGTACTTC
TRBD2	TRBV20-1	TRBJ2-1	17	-	CSARAFTGTSGYNEQFF	TGCAGTGCTAGAGCCTTCACCGGGACTAGCGGGTACAATGAGCAGTTCTTC
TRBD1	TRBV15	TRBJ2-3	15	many	CATSRGQGGTDTQYF	TGTGCCACCAGCCGGGGACAGGGCGGCACAGATACGCAGTATTTT
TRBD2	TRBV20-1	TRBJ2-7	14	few	CSAREAGGSYEQYF	TGCAGTGCTAGAGAGGCGGGGGGCTCCTACGAGCAGTACTTC
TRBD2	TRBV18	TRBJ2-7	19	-	CASSPGVSSGSSGSYEQYF	TGTGCCAGCTCACCAGGGGTATCCAGCGGGAGTTCGGGGTCCTACGAGCAGTACTTC
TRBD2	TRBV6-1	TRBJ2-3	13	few	CASSEASGDTQYF	TGTGCCAGCAGTGAAGCTAGCGGGGATACGCAGTATTTT
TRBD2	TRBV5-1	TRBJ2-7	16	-	CASSLRGTSGTYEQYF	TGCGCCAGCAGCTTGCGCGGGACTAGCGGGACCTACGAGCAGTACTTC
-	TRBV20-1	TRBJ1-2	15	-	CSAPTWVEANYGYTF	TGCAGTGCCCCAACCTGGGTAGAAGCTAACTATGGCTACACCTTC
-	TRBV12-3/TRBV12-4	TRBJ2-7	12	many	CASRDFTYEQYF	TGTGCCAGCAGGGACTTCACCTACGAGCAGTACTTC
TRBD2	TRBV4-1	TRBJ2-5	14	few	CASSQPGLGETQYF	TGCGCCAGCAGCCAACCGGGACTAGGGGAGACCCAGTACTTC
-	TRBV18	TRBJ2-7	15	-	CASSPPRGTSYEQYF	TGTGCCAGCTCACCACCCCGGGGAACCTCCTACGAGCAGTACTTC
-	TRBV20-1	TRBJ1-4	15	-	CSARDRRSFNEKLFF	TGCAGTGCTAGAGATCGGCGTAGCTTTAATGAAAAACTGTTTTTT
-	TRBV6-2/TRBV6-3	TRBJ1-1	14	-	CASSFSGERTEAFF	TGTGCCAGCAGTTTCTCTGGGGAGCGTACTGAAGCTTTCTTT
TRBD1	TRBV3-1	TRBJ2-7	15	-	CASSQDGTDYNEQYF	TGTGCCAGCAGCCAAGACGGGACAGACTACAACGAGCAGTACTTC
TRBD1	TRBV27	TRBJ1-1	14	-	CASRMDRVNTEAFF	TGTGCCAGCAGAATGGACAGGGTGAACACTGAAGCTTTCTTT
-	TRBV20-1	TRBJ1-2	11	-	CSAGYRDGYTF	TGCAGTGCTGGGTACAGGGACGGCTACACCTTC
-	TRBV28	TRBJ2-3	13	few	CASSNARLDTQYF	TGTGCCAGCAGCAACGCGAGGTTAGATACGCAGTATTTT
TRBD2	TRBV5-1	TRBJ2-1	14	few	CASSQGLGKNEQFF	TGCGCCAGCAGCCAGGGACTAGGAAAAAATGAGCAGTTCTTC
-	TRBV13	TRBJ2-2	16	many	CASSFTDWKSTGELFF	TGTGCCAGCAGCTTCACCGACTGGAAGTCCACCGGGGAGCTGTTTTTT
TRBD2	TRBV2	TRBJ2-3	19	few	CASRAGLGSLRVRTDTQYF	TGTGCCAGCAGGGCGGGACTAGGCTCCTTAAGGGTTAGGACAGATACGCAGTATTTT
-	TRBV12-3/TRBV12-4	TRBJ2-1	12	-	CASSAQYGEQFF	TGTGCCAGCAGTGCCCAGTATGGTGAGCAGTTCTTC
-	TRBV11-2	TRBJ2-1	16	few	CASSLDPEPLLGEQFF	TGTGCCAGCAGCTTAGACCCAGAGCCCCTACTAGGTGAGCAGTTCTTC
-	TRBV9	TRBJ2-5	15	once	CASSVAPTGTETQYF	TGTGCCAGCAGCGTAGCCCCTACAGGGACGGAGACCCAGTACTTC
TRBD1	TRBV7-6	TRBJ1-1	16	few	CASSLSIRGRDTEAFF	TGTGCCAGCAGCTTAAGTATCAGGGGGAGGGACACTGAAGCTTTCTTT
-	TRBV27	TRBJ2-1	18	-	CASSFRGGALLVGNEQFF	TGTGCCAGCAGCTTTCGGGGCGGGGCGTTGCTTGTTGGGAATGAGCAGTTCTTC
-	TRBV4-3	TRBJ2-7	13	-	CASSLYMGYEQYF	TGCGCCAGCAGCCTATACATGGGCTACGAGCAGTACTTC
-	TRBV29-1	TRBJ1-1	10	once	CSVRGTEAFF	TGCAGCGTTCGGGGGACTGAAGCTTTCTTT
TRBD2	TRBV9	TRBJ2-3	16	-	CASSPSSGGVADTQYF	TGTGCCAGCAGCCCCTCTAGCGGGGGAGTCGCAGATACGCAGTATTTT
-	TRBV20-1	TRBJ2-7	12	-	CSARIDPYEQYF	TGCAGTGCTAGAATCGACCCCTACGAGCAGTACTTC
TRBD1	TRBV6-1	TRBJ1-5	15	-	CASGRGTGVGQPQHF	TGTGCCAGCGGGAGAGGGACAGGGGTCGGGCAGCCCCAGCATTTT
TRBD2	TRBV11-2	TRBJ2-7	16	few	CASSLDGLAGGLEQYF	TGTGCCAGCAGCTTAGATGGACTAGCGGGAGGGCTCGAGCAGTACTTC
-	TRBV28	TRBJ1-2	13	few	CASSFWQGYGYTF	TGTGCCAGCAGTTTTTGGCAAGGCTATGGCTACACCTTC
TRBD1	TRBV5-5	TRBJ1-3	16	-	CASSYTYRGTGNTIYF	TGTGCCAGCAGCTACACTTACAGGGGGACAGGAAACACCATATATTTT
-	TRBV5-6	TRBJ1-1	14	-	CASSSTRGRTEAFF	TGTGCCAGCAGCAGCACGAGGGGACGCACTGAAGCTTTCTTT